Detailed here is one TCR beta chain. This table comes from immunoSEQ multiplex PCR, and its TCRdb copy is limited to in-frame clones, with some not included. The repertoire has about 180,000 clones, about 81% of them found once; the top ten carry approximately 12%. The data were obtained in a study of blood T cell repertoires in COVID-19. Sequenced sample: peripheral blood. This receptor was identified in a woman at least 80 years old with COVID-19, enrolled during active disease.

In DNA form, the CDR3 reads TGTGCCAGCAGTTTCAGGGGGACCCCTAACTCCCGTTATGGCTACACCTTC. Translating it yields CASSFRGTPNSRYGYTF. The chain combines TRBV6-4 with TRBJ1-2; 7 bases line up with TRBD1. V shed 5 bases, J shed 5 bases, and the junction held 17 bases outside the gene matches. CDR1 and CDR2 (germline): MRHNA, SNTAGT. CDR3 length: 17 amino acids.